This is a list of T cell receptor beta chains from one sample in a study of beta chain features in type 1 diabetes. Here immunoSEQ multiplex PCR was the method, and the copy in TCRdb shows in-frame clones only, minus some. There are roughly 290,000 clones in the sample; over 14% occur only once, and 0.015% to 0.019% lies in the top ten. Sequenced sample: naive CD4+ T cells from blood. Receptors were obtained from a man younger than 35 with type 1 diabetes. The CDR3 runs from the conserved cysteine through the conserved F or W. A D gene is named only where the DNA matches it firmly. Only part of the rows carry a size: once, few, many, or a class if the clone is expanded.

cdr3_length,v_call,j_call,d_call,clone_size,cdr3_nt,cdr3_aa
15,TRBV5-4,TRBJ1-6,TRBD1,few,TGTGCCAGCAGCTTGGAGCGACAGGGAAATTCACCCCTCCACTTT,CASSLERQGNSPLHF
14,TRBV7-9,TRBJ2-5,-,-,TGTGCCAGCAGCTCCGGGAACCCATCCGAGACCCAGTACTTC,CASSSGNPSETQYF
14,TRBV7-8,TRBJ2-5,-,few,TGTGCCAGCAGCTTAGGGACAGTTCAAGAGACCCAGTACTTC,CASSLGTVQETQYF
16,TRBV2,TRBJ2-1,TRBD2,-,TGTGCCAGCAGTGAAGGACTAGCGGGAGCCTACAATGAGCAGTTCTTC,CASSEGLAGAYNEQFF
16,TRBV5-6,TRBJ2-6,-,few,TGTGCCAGCAGCGGGCTAGCTACCCCTGGGGCCAACGTCCTGACTTTC,CASSGLATPGANVLTF
13,TRBV27,TRBJ2-5,TRBD2,-,TGTGCCAGCAGTCCCAACGGGAGGGAGACCCAGTACTTC,CASSPNGRETQYF
16,TRBV5-1,TRBJ2-3,TRBD1,-,TGCGCCAGCAGCTTGGTTCTCGGGACAGGCACAGATACGCAGTATTTT,CASSLVLGTGTDTQYF
14,TRBV5-1,TRBJ2-3,-,few,TGCGCCAGCAGCTTGAACAGAGAGCCAGATACGCAGTATTTT,CASSLNREPDTQYF
16,TRBV19,TRBJ1-1,-,few,TGTGCCAGTAAGAGGAGGGTACAGGGAGGGACCACTGAAGCTTTCTTT,CASKRRVQGGTTEAFF
14,TRBV7-2,TRBJ1-2,-,-,TGTGCCAGCAGCTTAGCTACAGGGTCGAGTGGCTACACCTTC,CASSLATGSSGYTF
14,TRBV5-4,TRBJ2-5,-,few,TGTGCCAGCAGCCCGGGACTGGGACAAGAGACCCAGTACTTC,CASSPGLGQETQYF
11,TRBV28,TRBJ2-1,-,-,TGTGCCACCGGGGGTGTAAATGAGCAGTTCTTC,CATGGVNEQFF
14,TRBV7-7,TRBJ2-1,-,-,TGTGCCAGCAGCTTAGCGGGAGGTGACAATGAGCAGTTCTTC,CASSLAGGDNEQFF
12,TRBV28,TRBJ2-5,TRBD1,few,TGTGCCAGCGGGACAGAAGAAGAGACCCAGTACTTC,CASGTEEETQYF
13,TRBV30,TRBJ2-5,-,few,TGTGCCTGGAGCCGGCAGGGTACAGAGACCCAGTACTTC,CAWSRQGTETQYF
11,TRBV6-5,TRBJ1-1,-,-,TGTGCCAGCAGCACTGGGGGGGAAGCTTTCTTT,CASSTGGEAFF
13,TRBV19,TRBJ1-1,-,-,TGTGCCAGTAGTATTGAGGTGAACACTGAAGCTTTCTTT,CASSIEVNTEAFF
15,TRBV15,TRBJ2-7,-,-,TGTGCCACCAGCAGAGTAGGGGACACCTCCTACGAGCAGTACTTC,CATSRVGDTSYEQYF
18,TRBV30,TRBJ2-7,TRBD1,-,TGTGCCTGGAGTGACCTCCACCGGTGGGACAGGGGGCCCGGCGAGCAGTACTTC,CAWSDLHRWDRGPGEQYF
16,TRBV28,TRBJ1-2,TRBD1,-,TGTGCCAGCAGTCAACCGGGACAGGAGGGAAACTATGGCTACACCTTC,CASSQPGQEGNYGYTF
13,TRBV2,TRBJ1-2,-,-,TGTGCCAGCAGTGCAGAATCTAACTATGGCTACACCTTC,CASSAESNYGYTF
12,TRBV6-5,TRBJ1-2,TRBD1,-,TGTGCCAGCAGCTCGGGACAGGCTGGCTACACCTTC,CASSSGQAGYTF
13,TRBV4-2,TRBJ2-7,-,few,TGTGCCAGCAGCCCCCCAGCGGGTAGGGAGCAGTACTTC,CASSPPAGREQYF
14,TRBV18,TRBJ1-1,-,few,TGTGCCAGCTCACCGGGAGGGAGTTCCACTGAAGCTTTCTTT,CASSPGGSSTEAFF
15,TRBV6-1,TRBJ2-7,TRBD2,-,TGTGCCAGCAGTGAAAGGGCGGGAGGGCCATACGAGCAGTACTTC,CASSERAGGPYEQYF
16,TRBV11-2,TRBJ2-5,TRBD1,few,TGTGCCAGCAGCTTAGATCGGGACAGGGTTTACGAGACCCAGTACTTC,CASSLDRDRVYETQYF
13,TRBV30,TRBJ1-2,-,few,TGTGCCTGGAGTGTATACGGGGGATCCGGCTACACCTTC,CAWSVYGGSGYTF
16,TRBV5-1,TRBJ2-3,TRBD2,-,TGCGCCAGCAGCTCGGTAGCGGGGTCGCACACAGATACGCAGTATTTT,CASSSVAGSHTDTQYF
13,TRBV2,TRBJ1-5,-,-,TGTGCCAGCAGTGAGGGAGAGAATCAGCCCCAGCATTTT,CASSEGENQPQHF
15,TRBV5-1,TRBJ1-5,TRBD1,few,TGCGCCAGCAGCCCCCACGGACAGGGAAGTCAGCCCCAGCATTTT,CASSPHGQGSQPQHF
14,TRBV25-1,TRBJ2-7,-,few,TGTGCCAGCAGTGAATGGGCGGACTCCTCTGAGCAGTACTTC,CASSEWADSSEQYF
15,TRBV7-2,TRBJ2-5,TRBD2,-,TGTGCCAGCAGCTTAGGCGGGGGAATCCAAGAGACCCAGTACTTC,CASSLGGGIQETQYF
14,TRBV30,TRBJ2-1,-,-,TGTGCCTGGAGTGTACAACAGGGAGTCAGTGAGCAGTTCTTC,CAWSVQQGVSEQFF
14,TRBV5-4,TRBJ2-1,-,few,TGTGCCAGCAGCTTAACCAGGGATTTCAATGAGCAGTTCTTC,CASSLTRDFNEQFF
15,TRBV19,TRBJ1-2,TRBD1,-,TGTGCCAGCAGTCCCCGACAGGGTCGACCGGTGGGCTACACCTTC,CASSPRQGRPVGYTF
14,TRBV7-2,TRBJ1-2,-,few,TGTGCCAGCAGCTCAAGACGGACAGTGGATGGCTACACCTTC,CASSSRRTVDGYTF
14,TRBV7-2,TRBJ2-5,-,few,TGTGCCAGCAGCTTCACGCTAGGAATAGAGACCCAGTACTTC,CASSFTLGIETQYF
13,TRBV19,TRBJ1-1,TRBD1,few,TGTGCCAGTAGTGACAGGGGGAACACTGAAGCTTTCTTT,CASSDRGNTEAFF
14,TRBV27,TRBJ2-1,TRBD1,few,TGTGCCAGCAGGGGGACAGGCCTAGGGAATGAGCAGTTCTTC,CASRGTGLGNEQFF
15,TRBV29-1,TRBJ2-3,-,few,TGCAGCGAAATTGACAGGGCGGGAGGAGAGGATACGCAGTATTTT,CSEIDRAGGEDTQYF
16,TRBV25-1,TRBJ2-3,TRBD1,few,TGTGCCAGCAGTCCCTCCGGGACAGGGGTGCCAGATACGCAGTATTTT,CASSPSGTGVPDTQYF
15,TRBV5-4,TRBJ1-4,-,few,TGTGCCAGCAGGTTGGGTCACCAGAGGAATGAAAAACTGTTTTTT,CASRLGHQRNEKLFF
14,TRBV5-1,TRBJ2-7,TRBD1,few,TGCGCCAGCAGCTTGACAGGGGATGCCTACGAGCAGTACTTC,CASSLTGDAYEQYF
15,TRBV7-8,TRBJ2-3,TRBD2,few,TGTGCCAGCAGCCCTTTTCGGGACTATGCGGCTACGCAGTATTTT,CASSPFRDYAATQYF
14,TRBV27,TRBJ2-7,-,few,TGTGCCAGCCCCCTCGGGTACCAAAACTACGAGCAGTACTTC,CASPLGYQNYEQYF
14,TRBV6-5,TRBJ1-2,-,-,TGTGCCAGCAGTAGACAGGCTCCCAACTATGGCTACACCTTC,CASSRQAPNYGYTF
16,TRBV30,TRBJ2-3,TRBD1,-,TGTGCCTGGAGTGACGATCGGACAGGGGGCACAGATACGCAGTATTTT,CAWSDDRTGGTDTQYF
12,TRBV5-1,TRBJ1-2,-,-,TGCGCCAGCAGCTCCACCAGACAGGGCTACACCTTC,CASSSTRQGYTF
15,TRBV28,TRBJ2-7,TRBD1,-,TGTGCCAGCAGTGCCCCGGGACAGGGCTACTACGAGCAGTACTTC,CASSAPGQGYYEQYF
14,TRBV29-1,TRBJ1-6,TRBD1,-,TGCAGCGTTCGATGGACAGGGGGAAATTCACCCCTCCACTTT,CSVRWTGGNSPLHF
14,TRBV30,TRBJ1-2,-,few,TGTGCCTGGAGTACAGGTTGGGCTAACTATGGCTACACCTTC,CAWSTGWANYGYTF
16,TRBV14,TRBJ2-6,-,few,TGTGCCAGCAGCCGAATCAGGGTGACTGGGGCCAACGTCCTGACTTTC,CASSRIRVTGANVLTF
15,TRBV9,TRBJ2-7,TRBD1,few,TGTGCCAGCAGCGTAGAAGACAGGGGGATCTACGAGCAGTACTTC,CASSVEDRGIYEQYF
15,TRBV9,TRBJ2-7,-,-,TGTGCCAGCAGCGTATCAACCTCGGGGGTTGGCGAGCAGTACTTC,CASSVSTSGVGEQYF
16,TRBV7-9,TRBJ2-7,-,-,TGTGCCAGCAGCCCGGGGCGGGACCGCCTTCTCCACGAGCAGTACTTC,CASSPGRDRLLHEQYF